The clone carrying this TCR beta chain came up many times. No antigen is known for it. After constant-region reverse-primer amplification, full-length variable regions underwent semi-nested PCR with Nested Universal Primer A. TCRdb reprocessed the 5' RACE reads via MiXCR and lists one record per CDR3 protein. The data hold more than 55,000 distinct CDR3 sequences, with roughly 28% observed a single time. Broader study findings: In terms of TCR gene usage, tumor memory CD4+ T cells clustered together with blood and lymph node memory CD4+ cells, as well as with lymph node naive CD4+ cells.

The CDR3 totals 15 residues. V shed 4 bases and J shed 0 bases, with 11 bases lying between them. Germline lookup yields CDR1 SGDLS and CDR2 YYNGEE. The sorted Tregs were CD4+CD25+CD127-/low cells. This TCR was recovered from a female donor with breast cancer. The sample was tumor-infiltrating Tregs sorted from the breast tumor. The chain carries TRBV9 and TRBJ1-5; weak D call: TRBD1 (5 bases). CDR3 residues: CASSPLGTSNQPQHF. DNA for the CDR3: TGTGCCAGCAGCCCACTCGGGACTAGCAATCAGCCCCAGCATTTT.